This record looks at one T cell receptor beta chain sequence and its context. These data belong to a study of blood T cell repertoires in COVID-19. With V trimmed by 5 bases and J by 3 bases, 7 bases remained unmatched. The CDR3 contains 16 residues. Germline assignment: CDR1 SNHLY and CDR2 FYNNEI. The assay was immunoSEQ multiplex PCR, and TCRdb's table has in-frame clones only and misses some. The sample lists fewer than 110,000 clones; roughly 90% were seen once. The chain is built from TRBV2 and TRBJ2-4; 10 bases map to TRBD2. The receptor comes from a man in his forties with active or convalescent COVID-19. Sequencing was done on a sample of peripheral blood. CDR3 protein: CASSRTRTSGKNIQYF. The CDR3 DNA reads as TGTGCCAGCAGTCGAACTCGGACTAGCGGCAAAAACATTCAGTACTTC.